A single sample is the source of the 15 T cell receptor beta chains below, sequenced in a study of blood T cells in healthy people across ages (dated by TCRdb to the mid-2010s). The library was prepared using 5' RACE. Instrument on record: Illumina HiSeq 2500. The second PCR ran for about 6 to 12 cycles and used a J-beta primer mix along with a sample-barcoded 5' primer. The public reads were run again by TCRdb, first through fastp at Q25 and then through MiXCR, and only productive beta chains were kept. Every distinct CDR3 protein forms one entry, paired with its most common genes and DNA. This sample gives about 970,000 distinct CDR3 sequences in total; roughly 51% of them show up just once. About a fifth of the sample is taken by the ten largest. Source material: blood. These TCRs come from a woman in her fifties or sixties in good health.

This clonotype was counted only a few times. The chain uses TRBV11-2 and TRBJ2-2, with D unclear. Per the germline V gene, CDR1 is SGHAT and CDR2 is FQNNGV. The CDR3 runs 13 residues. The V end lost 5 bases, the J end lost 7 bases, and 11 bases lay between the germline ends. CDR3: CASSINKIGELFF. CDR3 nucleotide sequence: TGTGCCAGCAGCATTAACAAGATCGGGGAGCTGTTTTTT.

This clonotype came up a few times. The chain joins TRBV4-2 to TRBJ2-3; possibly TRBD1 or TRBD2 for D (5 bases each). This CDR3 is 16 amino acids long. V gave up 0 bases and J gave up 5 bases, with 15 bases separating them. The V gene's germline CDR1 is LGHNA and CDR2 YNFKEQ. Written as DNA, the CDR3 is TGTGCCAGCAGCCAAGAACCTGGAACTAGGGGAGATACGCAGTATTTT. Translation gives CASSQEPGTRGDTQYF.

This chain joins TRBV7-9 and TRBJ2-1, with 12 bases matching TRBD2. CDR1 is SEHNR, CDR2 FQNEAQ, per germline (reference sequence). The CDR3 extends over 17 amino acids. The junction had 8 bases not matched to a gene; V was cut back by 1 base and J by 7 bases. The CDR3 coding sequence is TGTGCCAGCAGCTTAGGACTAGCGGGAGATCTGGGTAATGAGCAGTTCTTC. This encodes CASSLGLAGDLGNEQFF.

This clonotype showed up just a few times. This chain uses TRBV4-2 with TRBJ2-1; 13 nucleotides match TRBD2. The CDR3 extends over 18 amino acids. With V trimmed by 0 bases and J by 1 base, 3 bases remained unmatched. The germline CDR1 and CDR2 sequences are LGHNA and YNFKEQ. This chain's CDR3 is CASSQEMGLAGSYNEQFF. In DNA form, the CDR3 reads TGTGCCAGCAGCCAAGAAATGGGACTAGCGGGATCCTACAATGAGCAGTTCTTC.

This rearrangement joins TRBV27 to TRBJ1-1, with 7 bases that match TRBD1. The CDR3 is 15 amino acids. Germline trimming cut 2 bases from V and 8 bases from J; bases unmatched to any gene: 11. Germline CDR1 MNHEY, CDR2 SMNVEV (reference sequence). CDR3 sequence reads: CASSLSGDRIREAFF. Here the CDR3 DNA reads TGTGCCAGCAGTTTAAGTGGGGACAGAATAAGAGAAGCTTTCTTT.

V is TRBV4-1 and J is TRBJ2-7, with D tentatively TRBD1 or TRBD2 (5 bases each). The CDR3 is 15 residues long. V dropped 1 base and J dropped 3 bases, with 13 bases sitting between them. Germline CDR1 MGHRA, CDR2 YSYEKL. The CDR3 sequence is CASSQGWDRSYEQYF. In nucleotides, the CDR3 is TGCGCCAGCAGCCAAGGGTGGGACCGGAGCTACGAGCAGTACTTC.

The chain links TRBV10-3 to TRBJ2-7, with D possibly TRBD2 on 5 matching bases. V lost 6 bases, J lost 0 bases, and 12 bases lay in between. The CDR3 contains 14 residues. Germline CDR1 and CDR2: ENHRY and SYGVKD. The CDR3 region is CAIRSEGSSYEQYF. The CDR3 coding sequence is TGTGCCATCAGGTCCGAGGGTAGCTCCTACGAGCAGTACTTC.

V is TRBV20-1 and J is TRBJ2-5; 10 bases agree with TRBD2. The CDR3 has 14 amino acids. Per germline, CDR1 DFQATT and CDR2 SNEGSKA (reference sequence). With V trimmed by 5 bases and J by 5 bases, 8 bases remained unmatched. CDR3 sequence (DNA): TGCAGTGCTCCCCTAGCGGGAGCGACGGAGACCCAGTACTTC. It is translated as CSAPLAGATETQYF.

This sequence joins TRBV5-1 and TRBJ2-1; unclear D gene. The V end lost 4 bases, the J end lost 3 bases, and 11 bases lay between the germline ends. Germline V lookup: CDR1 SGHRS, CDR2 YFSETQ. This CDR3 is built from 14 residues. The CDR3 bases are TGCGCCAGCAGCGAGGTCCTCGGCTACAATGAGCAGTTCTTC. Its translation: CASSEVLGYNEQFF.

This clonotype was recorded only once. The V gene is TRBV27, the J gene TRBJ2-1; the match to TRBD2 covers 8 bases. Per the germline V gene, CDR1 is MNHEY and CDR2 is SMNVEV (reference sequence). Germline trimming cut 10 bases from V and 6 bases from J; bases unmatched to any gene: 8. This CDR3 is built from 13 residues. The CDR3 coding sequence is TGTGCCACCGAAACCGGGACTAGCAATGAGCAGTTCTTC. Residues: CATETGTSNEQFF.

In its sample, this clonotype was seen a few times. V and J are TRBV20-1 and TRBJ2-7, with unresolved D. CDR1 and CDR2 (germline): DFQATT, SNEGSKA (reference sequence). The V end lost 3 bases, the J end lost 3 bases, and 9 bases lay between the germline ends. The CDR3 consists of 12 residues. The CDR3, as DNA: TGCAGTGCTAGTAAAGCGAACTACGAGCAGTACTTC. It specifies CSASKANYEQYF.

The rearrangement joins TRBV28 to TRBJ2-7; D is unresolved. The V end was cut by 5 bases, the J end by 10 bases, with 6 bases between. CDR1 is MDHEN, CDR2 SYDVKM, per germline. The length of the CDR3 is 9 residues. The CDR3 region is CASSPPQYF. CDR3 nucleotides: TGTGCCAGCAGTCCACCCCAGTACTTC.

The chain recombines TRBV7-9 with TRBJ2-1, with 9 nucleotides matching TRBD2. The CDR3 contains 15 residues. Per the germline V gene, CDR1 is SEHNR and CDR2 is FQNEAQ (reference sequence). V shed 7 bases, J shed 6 bases, and the junction held 10 bases outside the gene matches. This CDR3 is CASNSIAGVFNEQFF. The CDR3 nucleotides read TGTGCCAGCAACTCTATAGCGGGAGTTTTCAATGAGCAGTTCTTC.

The chain carries TRBV7-2 and TRBJ2-5; 8 bases fit TRBD2. This CDR3 region has 14 residues. The V and J ends lost 0 bases and 5 bases, in that order; junction bases with no gene match: 2. Germline assignment: CDR1 SGHTA and CDR2 FQGNSA. The CDR3, as DNA: TGTGCCAGCAGCTTAGCTAGCGGGATGGAGACCCAGTACTTC. Residues: CASSLASGMETQYF. The full variable domain, in which reference TRBV7-2 and TRBJ2-5 provide the parts outside the CDR3, is GAGVSQSPSNKVTEKGKDVELRCDPISGHTALYWYRQSLGQGLEFLIYFQGNSAPDKSGLPSDRFSAERTGGSVSTLTIQRTQQEDSAVYLCASSLASGMETQYFGPGTRLLVL.

The chain is built from TRBV14 and TRBJ2-7; a weak D match, TRBD2 (5 bases). TRBJ2-5 explains the end of the DNA better; the J call may be wrong. The CDR3 spans 16 residues. Germline V gene data show CDR1 as SGHDN and CDR2 as FVKESK. Here the CDR3 reads CASSQDPSLGEETQYF. CDR3 bases: TGTGCCAGCAGCCAAGACCCATCCTTGGGAGAAGAGACCCAGTACTTC.